This T cell receptor (beta chain) appears in the sequencing data of a study of long-term antiretroviral therapy in people with HIV (dated by TCRdb to between 2021 and 2022). In terms of the full investigation: The earliest samples were collected roughly a decade before the 2015 WHO recommendation for immediate ART, at a time when ART was usually postponed until CD4 counts fell. A retrospective serial study tested whether changes in peripheral blood TRB repertoire composition and diversity were associated with ART initiation and durable HIV suppression. About 40% of the 30 participants with HIV were female. The cohort contributed over 150 cryopreserved PBMC samples from fewer than 35 adults with confirmed HIV infection, collected serially over a mean of about six years (range 1-12). No cross-contamination during QIAcube processing was seen in test extractions of a monoclonal T-cell line run alongside approximately 36 polyclonal samples.

For CDR1 and CDR2, the germline V gene lists ENHRY and SYGVKD. The CDR3 runs 9 residues from the cysteine to the phenylalanine. Only the CDR3 DNA is retained, 27 bases long and in frame from the first base. The junction carries 1 base between V and J, which are trimmed by 10 bases and 1 base respectively. About this clone: The antigen it binds to is not known. It has no much larger one-base neighbor in the sample; base qualities were not kept.

The immunoSEQ hsTCRB v3.0 assay was used at survey level resolution for TRB variable region sequencing. A depth of roughly 40,000-55,000 T-cell genomes per sample was targeted for TRB sequencing. An Illumina MiSeq with a v3 150-cycle kit was used to sequence the pooled TRB libraries. On the authors' methods: Repertoire analysis was run in R within a reproducible Nextflow workflow that covered QC, data transformation and analysis. LymphoSeq2, an R package for exploring AIRR-Seq data, was used to implement the custom analyses. Several samples yielding fewer than 5000 total TRB sequences were excluded, leaving 188 analyzed HIV repertoires. Among the 200 or so HIV repertoires that were kept, almost 60 were collected before ART initiation and roughly 130 were collected after ART initiation. Repertoires were downsampled to 5000 TRB nucleotide sequences, and summary statistics were averaged over 100 downsampling iterations. The analysis kept only TRB sequences whose CDR3 regions were at least seven amino acids long. Diversity was measured with a Shannon entropy-derived clonality score and the Gini coefficient. In repertoire networks, the top 5000 CDR3 amino acid sequences were linked whenever an edit distance of one separated two sequences. GLIPH2 predicted antigen specificity groups and MHC restriction for TRB CDR3 amino acid sequences. To flag known associations with CMV, EBV, HIV or tissue antigens, CDR3 amino acid sequences were compared against VDJdb and McPAS-TCR. Pre-ART, post-ART and control groups were compared with Wilcoxon signed-rank tests and Holm-Bonferroni correction. As stored in TCRdb, this immuneACCESS dataset retains in-frame rearrangements with V and J assigned. A fraction of the clones does not appear; measured against another copy, unresolved V genes explain less than half of the discrepancy, and the remainder lacks a known reason. That table supplies the V and J calls and clone size; D and trimming were determined from the DNA. Counted in this sample were 25,000 to 35,000 clones; approximately 94% of them appeared once. The ten largest clones represent around 3% of the sample.

The research as a whole found: Expanded TRB clones identified before ART initiation dominated the repertoire across all time points, though the dominance fluctuated and decreased in many PLHIV after ART. The samples span the years 2004 to 2017, and the ART regimens used at that time may not be as effective as current regimens. Because pre-ART samples had limited cell numbers, unsorted PBMC were profiled rather than sorted CD4+ and CD8+ T cells. No data were available on ART adherence, viral resistance or therapy changes, limiting inferences about post-ART repertoire changes. Owing to limited PBMC availability, only the TCR beta chain was sequenced, without alpha chain pairing. Starting ART was linked to a significant rise in TRB diversity, yet even after long-term ART the diversity remained significantly lower than in transplant donor controls. Compared with controls, HIV repertoires had narrower CDR3 length ranges, and the network structure pointed to an antigen-experienced repertoire that shifted only slightly toward naive after ART.

Participants were included only if at least one PBMC sample before ART initiation and at least two post-ART samples were available. Every participant with HIV received treatment in the United States of America. Cryopreserved samples of about 1-10 million PBMC were thawed and washed before DNA extraction. At the time of the earliest PBMC sample, participants with HIV were aged between about 23 and 55 years. Per participant, PBMC samples came from 1-4 timepoints prior to ART initiation and 2-8 timepoints following ART initiation, for a median of 7 samples. Serial HIV viral load, CD4+ T-cell count, ART history and demographic data were obtained for every participant. Using a Qiagen kit on a QIAcube, genomic DNA was extracted from unsorted PBMC, with samples processed in batches of 12.

Sequencing used unsorted PBMCs, obtained just over 7.2 years after starting antiretroviral therapy. The chain joins TRBV10-3 to TRBJ1-1, with the D gene too uncertain to name. The sequence derives from a man in his fifties with HIV. The base sequence is TGTGCCAGGAACACTGAAGCTTTCTTT. Translation gives CARNTEAFF.